A selection of T cell receptor beta chains follows, all from one sample in a study of OX40 agonist ivuxolimab in advanced cancers. Sequencing used immunoSEQ multiplex PCR; TCRdb keeps in-frame clones, though not all of them. This sample has 90,000 to 150,000 clones; approximately 90% occur once, and the top ten carry around 0.53%. The sample was CD4+ or CD8+ T cells sorted from blood, taken in a trial of the OX40 agonist ivuxolimab. Every receptor here comes from an adult with an advanced solid tumor such as melanoma, head and neck, liver or kidney cancer. Both conserved end residues are part of each CDR3. Fields, in order: J gene, CDR3 length, D gene, V gene, clone size, CDR3 DNA, CDR3 protein. A D gene is named only where the DNA matches it firmly. Not all rows give a size; the values are once, few, many and, for expanded clones, a class.

TRBJ2-7,16,.,TRBV21-1,.,TGTGCCAGCAGCAACGGGCCATATACAGGGGACTACGAGCAGTACTTC,CASSNGPYTGDYEQYF
TRBJ1-1,13,.,TRBV11-3,.,TGTGCCAGCAGCCTAAAGGAGGGGACAGAAGCTTTCTTT,CASSLKEGTEAFF
TRBJ1-1,15,.,TRBV10-3,.,TGTGCCATCAGTGCCCCAGGAGGGAATGGGGCTGAAGCTTTCTTT,CAISAPGGNGAEAFF
TRBJ1-1,16,.,TRBV10-3,.,TGTGCCATCAGTGTTAGGCCCGTCGGGGGTAACACTGAAGCTTTCTTT,CAISVRPVGGNTEAFF
TRBJ2-7,14,.,TRBV6-5,.,TGTGCCAGCACTCTCCATGGAGGGATCTCCGAGCAGTACTTC,CASTLHGGISEQYF
TRBJ1-6,15,.,TRBV30,.,TGTGCCTGGACTGAGGGGAGCTCCTATAATTCACCCCTCCACTTT,CAWTEGSSYNSPLHF
TRBJ2-5,12,TRBD1,TRBV2,.,TGTGCCAGCAGCCGACAGGGAGAGACCCAGTACTTC,CASSRQGETQYF
TRBJ2-5,13,TRBD1,TRBV7-9,once,TGTGCCAGCAGCCCAGGGGGTTTGGAGACCCAGTACTTC,CASSPGGLETQYF
TRBJ1-6,14,.,TRBV5-4,.,TGTGCCAGCAGCTTGGAGGATGGAGTGACACCCCTCCACTTT,CASSLEDGVTPLHF
TRBJ1-1,12,.,TRBV29-1,.,TGCAGCGCCAGACAGTACAACACTGAAGCTTTCTTT,CSARQYNTEAFF
TRBJ2-1,20,.,TRBV21-1,.,TGTGCCAGCAGCAAAGGCCTAGCGGGGGGGCGACTGGCCCTCCGGAATGAGCAGTTCTTC,CASSKGLAGGRLALRNEQFF
TRBJ2-3,14,TRBD2,TRBV7-9,.,TGTGCCAGCAGCTCTAGCGGGGTCACAGATACGCAGTATTTT,CASSSSGVTDTQYF
TRBJ1-1,15,TRBD1,TRBV6-1,.,TGTGCCAGCACCCGATTTCGACAGGGGGACACTGAAGCTTTCTTT,CASTRFRQGDTEAFF
TRBJ2-5,13,.,TRBV18,.,TGTGCCAGCTCACCTGGACAGCAAGAGACCCAGTACTTC,CASSPGQQETQYF
TRBJ2-1,16,TRBD2,TRBV11-2,.,TGTGCCAGCAGCTTGCGGCTAGCGGGGGGGTACAATGAGCAGTTCTTC,CASSLRLAGGYNEQFF
TRBJ1-4,15,TRBD1,TRBV2,once,TGTGCCAGCAGCAGAATGGGGACAGGTGGTGAAAAACTGTTTTTT,CASSRMGTGGEKLFF
TRBJ1-6,13,.,TRBV7-2,once,TGTGCCGGAGGGGGGGCTAGGAATTCACCCCTCCACTTT,CAGGGARNSPLHF
TRBJ2-7,14,.,TRBV4-3,once,TGCGCCAGCAGCCTAAAGCTTACCGGGTACGAGCAGTACTTC,CASSLKLTGYEQYF
TRBJ1-4,15,TRBD1,TRBV30,.,TGTGCCTGGAGTGTTACGGCAGGGGGTAATGAAAAACTGTTTTTT,CAWSVTAGGNEKLFF
TRBJ2-1,12,.,TRBV4-3,.,TGCGCCAGCAGCCAAGAACGAGGCGAGCAGTTCTTC,CASSQERGEQFF